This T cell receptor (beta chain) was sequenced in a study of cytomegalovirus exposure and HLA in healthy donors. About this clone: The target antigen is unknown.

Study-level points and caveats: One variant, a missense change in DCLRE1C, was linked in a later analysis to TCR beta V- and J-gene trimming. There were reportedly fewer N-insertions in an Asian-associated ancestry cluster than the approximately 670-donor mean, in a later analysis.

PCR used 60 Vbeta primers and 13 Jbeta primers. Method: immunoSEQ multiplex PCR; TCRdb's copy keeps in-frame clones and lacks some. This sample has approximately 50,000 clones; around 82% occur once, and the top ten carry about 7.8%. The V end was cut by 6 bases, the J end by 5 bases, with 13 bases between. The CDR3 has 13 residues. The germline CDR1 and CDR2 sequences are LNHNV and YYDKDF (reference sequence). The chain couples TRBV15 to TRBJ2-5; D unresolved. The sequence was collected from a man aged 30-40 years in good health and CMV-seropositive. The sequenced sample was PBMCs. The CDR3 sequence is CATRMLQVETQYF. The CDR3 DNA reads TGTGCCACCAGGATGCTGCAGGTGGAGACCCAGTACTTC.